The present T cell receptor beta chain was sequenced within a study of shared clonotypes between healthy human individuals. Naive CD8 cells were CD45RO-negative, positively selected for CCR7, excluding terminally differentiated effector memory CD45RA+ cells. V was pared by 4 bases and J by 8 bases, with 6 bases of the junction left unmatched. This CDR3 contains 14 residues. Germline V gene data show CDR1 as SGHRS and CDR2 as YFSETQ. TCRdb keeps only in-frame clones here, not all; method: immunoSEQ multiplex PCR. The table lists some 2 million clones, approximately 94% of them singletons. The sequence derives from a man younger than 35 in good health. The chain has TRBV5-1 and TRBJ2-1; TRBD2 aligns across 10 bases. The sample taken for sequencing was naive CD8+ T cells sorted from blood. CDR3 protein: CASSLGLATDEQFF. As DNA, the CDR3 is TGCGCCAGCAGCCTGGGACTAGCGACGGATGAGCAGTTCTTC. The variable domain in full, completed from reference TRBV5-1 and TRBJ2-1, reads KAGVTQTPRYLIKTRGQQVTLSCSPISGHRSVSWYQQTPGQGLQFLFEYFSETQRNKGNFPGRFSGRQFSNSRSEMNVSTLELGDSALYLCASSLGLATDEQFFGPGTRLTVL.